The 26 T cell receptor beta chains below were found in one sample sequenced in a study of human T cells and chemical hapten exposure. Indicated time point: pre-sensitization, week 0. Treatment here: therapeutic diphenylcyclopropenone sensitization with weekly scalp DPC. MiXCR, run by TCRdb on the RACE reads, gives a single entry per CDR3 protein. The sample carries 300,000 to 450,000 distinct CDR3 sequences, roughly 5.3% recorded once. The source material was whole blood, sampled in connection with sensitization to the hapten diphenylcyclopropenone (DPC). All receptors derive from a woman aged 45 to 65 with alopecia areata. Some clones in this sample may be carry-over from other donors' samples.

This clonotype was seen at least ten times. The J gene is TRBJ1-6, the V gene TRBV10-3; D not certain. Germline V gene data show CDR1 as ENHRY and CDR2 as SYGVKD. V was trimmed by 2 bases and J by 5 bases, leaving 7 bases between them. The CDR3 covers 14 residues. The DNA for the CDR3 is TGTGCCATCAGTGAGGAGCAAAATAATTCACCCCTCCACTTT. Its protein is CAISEEQNNSPLHF.

This clonotype was detected only a few times. The chain joins TRBV23-1 to TRBJ1-6; D unresolved. TRBV23-1 is sorted into the ORF group, with uncertain function. This CDR3 is built from 15 residues. Trimming cost V 2 bases and J 0 bases, with 5 bases left between them. The CDR3 nucleotides read TGCGCCAGCAGTCAACTATGCTCCTATAATTCACCCCTCCACTTT. This encodes CASSQLCSYNSPLHF.

This clonotype was seen repeatedly, ten times or more. J is TRBJ2-5 and V is TRBV6-5; the D gene is possibly TRBD2 (7 bases). CDR1 and CDR2 (germline): MNHEY, SVGAGI. V lost 6 bases to trimming and J lost 5 bases, with 19 bases between them. The CDR3 totals 15 residues. In nucleotides, the CDR3 is TGTGCCAGCAGGACGGGAGGAGGGGGGTTTGAGACCCAGTACTTC. Its protein product is CASRTGGGGFETQYF.

This clonotype was observed many times. The chain links TRBV20-1 to TRBJ2-7, with TRBD1 matching 7 bases. CDR3 length: 13 residues. Germline V gene sequence: CDR1 DFQATT, CDR2 SNEGSKA (reference sequence). With V trimmed by 6 bases and J by 6 bases, 11 bases remained unmatched. The CDR3 region is CSAEGQSFSEQYF. The DNA for the CDR3 is TGCAGTGCAGAGGGACAGTCTTTTAGCGAGCAGTACTTC.

The V gene is TRBV6-2 or TRBV6-3, the J gene TRBJ2-7, with D possibly matching TRBD2 (6 bases). Trimming took 5 bases from V and 2 from J, leaving 13 bases between them. There are 14 residues in the CDR3. The germline V gene has CDR1 MNHEY and CDR2 SVGEGT. The CDR3 DNA is TGTGCCAGCAGTCCCAGCGGGTATACCTACGAGCAGTACTTC. Encoded protein: CASSPSGYTYEQYF.

This clonotype was recorded many times. The genes are TRBV7-6 and TRBJ2-7; 7 positions agree with TRBD2. Germline loops: CDR1 SGHVS, CDR2 FNYEAQ. J gave up 2 bases and V 2 bases, and 9 bases lay outside the gene matches. CDR3 length: 16 amino acids. The CDR3 region is CASSLHGASGAYEQYF. CDR3 nucleotide sequence: TGTGCCAGCAGCTTACACGGGGCTAGCGGAGCCTACGAGCAGTACTTC.

This clonotype was counted between two and nine times. The chain joins TRBV16 to TRBJ2-7; 7 nucleotides align to TRBD2. Germline CDR1 and CDR2: KGHSY and FQNENV. The CDR3 has 13 amino acids. V shed 2 bases, J shed 6 bases, and the junction held 4 bases outside the gene matches. Written as DNA, the CDR3 is TGTGCCAGCAGCCAAGCGGGAGCCAGCGAGCAGTACTTC. This encodes CASSQAGASEQYF. Combining the CDR3 with reference TRBV16 and TRBJ2-7 gives the whole variable domain GEEVAQTPKHLVRGEGQKAKLYCAPIKGHSYVFWYQQVLKNEFKFLISFQNENVFDETGMPKERFSAKCLPNSPCSLEIQATKLEDSAVYFCASSQAGASEQYFGPGTRLTVT.

This clonotype was observed a few times. This sequence joins TRBV5-1 and TRBJ2-5; 8 bases line up with TRBD1. The V gene's germline CDR1 is SGHRS and CDR2 YFSETQ. The CDR3 length is 15 residues. With V trimmed by 4 bases and J by 1 base, 6 bases remained unmatched. The CDR3 loop reads CASSRIGTGQETQYF. DNA of the CDR3: TGCGCCAGCAGCCGCATAGGGACAGGCCAAGAGACCCAGTACTTC.

This clonotype has at least ten counts. The V and J genes are TRBV9 and TRBJ2-5; either TRBD1 or TRBD2 may supply D (6 bases each). CDR1 is SGDLS and CDR2 is YYNGEE in the germline V gene. The V gene lost 0 bases and the J gene lost 4 bases, with 13 bases spanning the gap. The CDR3 loop spans 15 amino acids. The DNA of the CDR3 is TGTGCCAGCAGCGTAGGCGGGGACACCTCAGAGACCCAGTACTTC. Translated: CASSVGGDTSETQYF.

The table lists this clonotype with many counts. The rearrangement joins TRBV25-1 to TRBJ2-1; 8 bases align to TRBD1. V lost 7 bases and J lost 4; bases outside the gene matches: 12. CDR1 and CDR2 (germline): MGHDK, SYGVNS. The CDR3 has 16 residues. CDR3: CASNEDRGRPYNEQFF. The CDR3 DNA is TGTGCCAGCAACGAAGACAGGGGCCGCCCATACAATGAGCAGTTCTTC.

This clonotype has just a few counts. J is TRBJ2-5 and V is TRBV12-3 or TRBV12-4, with TRBD2 identical over 8 bases. The length of the CDR3 is 18 residues. V was pared by 5 bases and J by 5 bases, with 19 bases of the junction left unmatched. CDR3 sequence: CASSPRGGPRLFSETQYF. In DNA form, the CDR3 reads TGTGCCAGCAGTCCCCGGGGGGGTCCTCGCCTCTTTTCGGAGACCCAGTACTTC.

This clonotype appeared many times. The chain carries TRBV5-1 and TRBJ2-7, with D hard to call. The CDR3 extends over 12 amino acids. The V gene lost 5 bases and the J gene lost 4 bases, with 10 bases spanning the gap. Per the germline V gene, CDR1 is SGHRS and CDR2 is YFSETQ. Here the CDR3 DNA reads TGCGCCAGCAGATATGGAACGTACGAGCAGTACTTC. It yields the protein CASRYGTYEQYF.

This clonotype was seen many times. The gene calls are TRBV29-1 and TRBJ2-7; 8 bases are a match to TRBD2. Germline CDR1 SQVTM, CDR2 ANQGSEA. There are 15 residues in the CDR3. J gave up 3 bases and V 6 bases, and 13 bases lay outside the gene matches. The CDR3: CSVRGRGTRDYEQYF. CDR3 coding DNA: TGCAGCGTAAGGGGTCGGGGGACTAGAGACTACGAGCAGTACTTC.

This clonotype has a single count. The chain uses TRBV4-2 and TRBJ1-5, with 7 bases fitting TRBD1. The CDR3 totals 15 residues. CDR1 is LGHNA, CDR2 YNFKEQ, per germline. V lost 0 bases to trimming and J lost 7 bases; unmatched junction nucleotides: 6. CDR3 in amino acids: CASSQDPGGDQPQHF. In DNA form, the CDR3 reads TGTGCCAGCAGCCAAGATCCAGGGGGGGACCAGCCCCAGCATTTT.

This clonotype was counted at least ten times. This rearrangement joins TRBV20-1 to TRBJ2-6, with unresolved D. This CDR3 contains 13 residues. From germline, CDR1 is DFQATT and CDR2 SNEGSKA (reference sequence). Trimming cost V 0 bases and J 4 bases, with 4 bases left between them. CDR3 sequence (DNA): TGCAGTGCTAGAGATTCAGGGGCCAACGTCCTGACTTTC. Its translation: CSARDSGANVLTF.

This clonotype was recorded once. V gene TRBV12-3 or TRBV12-4 combines with J gene TRBJ2-7; D possibly matches TRBD1 or TRBD2 (5 bases each). There are 14 residues in the CDR3. The germline V and J ends were trimmed by 3 bases and 4 bases, with 13 bases remaining between them. CDR3 region: CASSFSGAGYEQYF. CDR3 DNA: TGTGCCAGCAGTTTTTCCGGGGCGGGTTACGAGCAGTACTTC.

This clonotype appeared many times. The chain couples TRBV12-3 or TRBV12-4 to TRBJ1-1, with a tentative D call TRBD1 (5 bases). CDR3 length: 13 amino acids. Trimming removed 4 bases from V and 11 bases from J, with 17 bases in between. This chain's CDR3 is CASSSMAGTIAFF. In nucleotides, the CDR3 is TGTGCCAGCAGTTCGATGGCAGGGACCATCGCTTTCTTT.

J is TRBJ1-2 and V is TRBV2; D not certain. Trimming stripped 1 base from V and 0 bases from J, with 12 bases between. Germline CDR1 is SNHLY and CDR2 is FYNNEI. CDR3 length: 16 amino acids. CDR3 coding DNA: TGTGCCAGCAGTGAAGTTAGCCCACAATCTAACTATGGCTACACCTTC. Encoded protein: CASSEVSPQSNYGYTF.

This clonotype was found many times. V gene TRBV7-3 combines with J gene TRBJ1-5, with no clear D. This CDR3 is 13 amino acids long. V lost 6 bases to trimming and J lost 3 bases, with 9 bases between them. Germline V CDR1 and CDR2: SGHTA, FQGTGA. CDR3 nucleotides: TGTGCCAGCAGTTTGACATACAATCAGCCCCAGCATTTT. Encoded protein: CASSLTYNQPQHF. Full variable domain (remainder filled in from reference TRBV7-3 and TRBJ1-5): GAGVSQTPSNKVTEKGKYVELRCDPISGHTALYWYRQSLGQGPEFLIYFQGTGAADDSGLPNDRFFAVRPEGSVSTLKIQRTERGDSAVYLCASSLTYNQPQHFGDGTRLSIL.

This clonotype was seen many times. This chain joins TRBV12-3 or TRBV12-4 and TRBJ1-3; unclear D gene. The CDR3 consists of 14 residues. The germline V and J ends were trimmed by 2 bases and 0 bases, with 5 bases remaining between them. For the CDR3, the DNA is TGTGCCAGCAGTTTACTCAACTCTGGAAACACCATATATTTT. Protein product: CASSLLNSGNTIYF.

The rearrangement joins TRBV6-5 to TRBJ1-5, with a tentative D call TRBD1 (5 bases). In germline, CDR1 is MNHEY, CDR2 SVGAGI. CDR3 size: 16 residues. V lost 4 bases to trimming and J lost 3 bases, with 16 bases between them. The CDR3 bases are TGTGCCAGCAGTTCCGGGGCAGCCTGGGACAATCAGCCCCAGCATTTT. It yields the protein CASSSGAAWDNQPQHF.

This clonotype has at least ten counts. V usage is TRBV29-1 and J usage is TRBJ2-7; weak D call: TRBD2 (5 bases). Deletions cut 7 bases from V and 3 bases from J, with 10 bases between. The V gene's germline CDR1 is SQVTM and CDR2 ANQGSEA. The CDR3 is 11 amino acids. The CDR3 spells CSGGKDYEQYF. The CDR3 DNA follows: TGCAGCGGAGGGAAGGACTACGAGCAGTACTTC.

This clonotype came up many times. The rearrangement uses TRBV15 and TRBJ1-5; 8 nucleotides align to TRBD1. CDR3 length: 15 residues. Germline CDR1 reads LNHNV; CDR2 reads YYDKDF (reference sequence). The junction had 5 bases not matched to a gene; V was cut back by 0 bases and J by 7 bases. The CDR3 nucleotides are TGTGCCACCAGCAGAGATCAAGGGGACAGGCAGCCCCAGCATTTT. Amino acid sequence: CATSRDQGDRQPQHF. Based on the CDR3 plus reference TRBV15 and TRBJ1-5, the full variable domain is DAMVIQNPRYQVTQFGKPVTLSCSQTLNHNVMYWYQQKSSQAPKLLFHYYDKDFNNEADTPDNFQSRRPNTSFCFLDIRSPGLGDTAMYLCATSRDQGDRQPQHFGDGTRLSIL.

This chain joins TRBV7-9 and TRBJ2-3; TRBD2 agrees at 9 bases. V trimming: 5 bases; J trimming: 7 bases; junction bases outside the gene matches: 7. The germline V gene encodes CDR1 SEHNR and CDR2 FQNEAQ (reference sequence). The CDR3 consists of 14 residues. CDR3 DNA sequence: TGTGCCAGCAGCCTTGGGACTAGCTCGAATACGCAGTATTTT. It yields the protein CASSLGTSSNTQYF.

This clonotype was detected a few times. The V and J genes are TRBV28 and TRBJ1-2, with a possible D match to TRBD1 (5 bases). This CDR3 has 15 amino acids. V lost 6 bases and J 4 bases, leaving 18 bases between the germline ends. Germline-derived CDR1 and CDR2 are MDHEN and SYDVKM. CDR3 sequence (DNA): TGTGCCAGCAGGCTAGGGGAGGGAGCTACCTATGGCTACACCTTC. Amino acids: CASRLGEGATYGYTF.

The sample holds many counts of this clonotype. This chain uses TRBV14 with TRBJ2-2, with 12 bases that match TRBD2. This CDR3 region has 15 residues. Trimming at V came to 1 base and at J to 6 bases, leaving 0 bases not matched to a gene. Germline loops: CDR1 SGHDN, CDR2 FVKESK. CDR3 region: CASSQGLAGAGELFF. CDR3 in DNA: TGTGCCAGCAGCCAAGGACTAGCGGGAGCCGGGGAGCTGTTTTTT.